This is a list of T cell receptor beta chains from one sample in a study of T cell changes during pregnancy in multiple sclerosis. Produced via immunoSEQ multiplex PCR; TCRdb's table is partial and in-frame only. The sample has some 77,000 clones, about nine tenths seen once. This specimen consisted of peripheral blood, obtained before pregnancy. The source is a female donor with multiple sclerosis, enrolled in a pregnancy study. Each CDR3 is given with its conserved first and last residue. Fields, in order: D gene, clone size, V gene, J gene, CDR3 DNA, CDR3 protein. A D gene is named only where the DNA matches it firmly. Part of the rows lack a size; the others show once, few, many or a class for expanded clones.

-	-	TRBV27	TRBJ2-2	TGTGCCAGCAGTTTTAACAGGGACACCGGGGAGCTGTTTTTT	CASSFNRDTGELFF
-	-	TRBV5-4	TRBJ2-7	TGTGCCAGCAGCTTGGCGTCGAGCTACTCCTACGAGCAGTACTTC	CASSLASSYSYEQYF
-	once	TRBV6-6	TRBJ1-2	TGTGCAACCAGCAGCGGACCCGGGGATTGGGCTGGCTACACCTTC	CATSSGPGDWAGYTF
-	-	TRBV27	TRBJ2-1	TGTGCCAGCAGTTCTAAGGACAGAGTAAATGAGCAGTTCTTC	CASSSKDRVNEQFF
-	-	TRBV5-1	TRBJ1-1	TGCGCCAGCAGCTTTCTCCAGGGTAACACTGAAGCTTTCTTT	CASSFLQGNTEAFF
-	once	TRBV19	TRBJ2-2	TGTGCCAGTAAGGGGGAGAGGAACACCGGGGAGCTGTTTTTT	CASKGERNTGELFF
-	-	TRBV6-6	TRBJ1-2	TGTGCCAGCAGTTATGGGAAGGGAGGTGGCTACACCTTC	CASSYGKGGGYTF
-	once	TRBV28	TRBJ1-1	TGTGCCAGCAGGGCAGGGTTGGGCACTGAAGCTTTCTTT	CASRAGLGTEAFF
-	-	TRBV7-2	TRBJ1-5	TGTGCCAGCCGACTTGTTAGCAATCAGCCCCAGCATTTT	CASRLVSNQPQHF
-	-	TRBV4-1	TRBJ2-5	TGCGCCAGCAGCCAAACACTGGACAGTCAAGAGACCCAGTACTTC	CASSQTLDSQETQYF
-	-	TRBV27	TRBJ1-6	TGTGCCAGCAGCTCACAGGGAGCTAGCTCCTATAATTCACCCCTCCACTTT	CASSSQGASSYNSPLHF
-	-	TRBV4-1	TRBJ2-3	TGCGCCAGCAGCCAAGATCTGGCCAGCGGCCCCACAGATACGCAGTATTTT	CASSQDLASGPTDTQYF
TRBD1	-	TRBV5-1	TRBJ1-6	TGCGCCAGCAGCACCGGGACAGGGTATTCACCCCTCCACTTT	CASSTGTGYSPLHF
TRBD1	-	TRBV2	TRBJ1-2	TGTGCCAGCAGTGGAAGGGGACAGGGTGATGGCTACACCTTC	CASSGRGQGDGYTF
-	-	TRBV15	TRBJ1-2	TGTGCCACCAGCAGAGGAGGGCGCCCCTATGGCTACACCTTC	CATSRGGRPYGYTF
TRBD1	once	TRBV7-9	TRBJ2-1	TGTGCCAGCAGCTTAGAGGATTGGGGCAGGGGGATCCACAATGAGCAGTTCTTC	CASSLEDWGRGIHNEQFF
-	-	TRBV29-1	TRBJ2-1	TGCAGCGTTGATTCAGGCTACAATGAGCAGTTCTTC	CSVDSGYNEQFF
TRBD1	-	TRBV9	TRBJ1-2	TGTGCCAGCAGCAAAGGGACAGGCCGAGAAAACTATGGCTACACCTTC	CASSKGTGRENYGYTF
-	-	TRBV28	TRBJ2-7	TGTGCCAGCAATCCCACAGGGACGTTATTCTACGAGCAGTACTTC	CASNPTGTLFYEQYF
TRBD1	-	TRBV5-1	TRBJ1-6	TGCGCCAGCAGCAAGACAGCCGGGACAGATAATTCACCCCTCCACTTT	CASSKTAGTDNSPLHF
-	-	TRBV5-4	TRBJ2-6	TGTGCCAGCAGCACCGAACGGAGCTCTGGGGCCAACGTCCTGACTTTC	CASSTERSSGANVLTF
-	-	TRBV19	TRBJ1-5	TGTGCCAGTAGCCCCAAAGGGGATCAGCCCCAGCATTTT	CASSPKGDQPQHF
-	-	TRBV10-2	TRBJ1-1	TGCGCCAGCACCCGGGCGGCAGGGGCTGAAGCTTTCTTT	CASTRAAGAEAFF
TRBD2	-	TRBV10-3	TRBJ2-7	TGTGCCATCAGTGAGTCGAGCGGGGGGACCCCCTACGAGCAGTACTTC	CAISESSGGTPYEQYF
TRBD1	-	TRBV11-3	TRBJ2-3	TGTGCCAGCAGCTTCCCCCCGACAGGGGGTCTTGGAGATACGCAGTATTTT	CASSFPPTGGLGDTQYF
TRBD1	-	TRBV15	TRBJ1-1	TGTGCCACCAGCAGAGCCGACAGGGGCGCTGAAGCTTTCTTT	CATSRADRGAEAFF
-	-	TRBV25-1	TRBJ1-5	TGTGCCAGCAGTGATTATAACAGGACGGCCGCTCATCAGCCCCAGCATTTT	CASSDYNRTAAHQPQHF
-	-	TRBV5-1	TRBJ1-2	TGCGCCAGCACCTCGGGGTGGGACTGGAACTATGGCTACACCTTC	CASTSGWDWNYGYTF
TRBD1	-	TRBV13	TRBJ1-6	TGTGCCAGCAGCTTAGACAGGGGGGATTCACCCCTCCACTTT	CASSLDRGDSPLHF
-	-	TRBV7-9	TRBJ2-2	TGTGCCAGCAGCTTAGCCGGGGGCACCGGGGAGCTGTTTTTT	CASSLAGGTGELFF
TRBD1	-	TRBV7-8	TRBJ1-1	TGTGCCAGCAAGGGACAGCGTTTGAACACTGAAGCTTTCTTT	CASKGQRLNTEAFF